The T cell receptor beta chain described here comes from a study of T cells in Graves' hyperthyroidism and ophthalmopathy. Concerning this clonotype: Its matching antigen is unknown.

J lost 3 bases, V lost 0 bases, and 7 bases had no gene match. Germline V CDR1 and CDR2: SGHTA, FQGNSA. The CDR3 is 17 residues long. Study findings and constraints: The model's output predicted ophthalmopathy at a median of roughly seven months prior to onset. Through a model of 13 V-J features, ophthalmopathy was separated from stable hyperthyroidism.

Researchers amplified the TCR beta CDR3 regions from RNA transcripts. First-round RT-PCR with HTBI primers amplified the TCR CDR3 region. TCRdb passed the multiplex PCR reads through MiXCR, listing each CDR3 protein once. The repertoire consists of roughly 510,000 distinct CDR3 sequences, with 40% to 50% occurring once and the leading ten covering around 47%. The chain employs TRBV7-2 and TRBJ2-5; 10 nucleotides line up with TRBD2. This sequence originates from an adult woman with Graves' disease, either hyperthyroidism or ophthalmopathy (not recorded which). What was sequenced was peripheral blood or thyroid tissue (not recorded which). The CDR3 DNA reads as TGTGCCAGCAGCTTAGCGAAACTAGCGGGAAAAAAAGAGACCCAGTACTTC. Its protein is CASSLAKLAGKKETQYF.